This entry concerns a single T cell receptor beta chain. The target antigen is unknown. Per the germline V gene, CDR1 is SGHDT and CDR2 is YYEEEE. The CDR3 runs 14 residues. V was clipped by 2 bases and J by 9 bases; unmatched bases: 6. These data originate in a study of cytomegalovirus exposure and HLA in healthy donors. PCR was performed using 60 Vbeta and 13 Jbeta primers. Profiled with immunoSEQ multiplex PCR; TCRdb holds only in-frame clones, not every one. The sample yields over 100,000 clones, over 65% seen once. Study-level findings and limits: Other equally common chains were less clonally expanded than HLA-associated TCR beta chains, a later analysis showed.

The TCR comes from a man between 40 and 49 years old in good health and CMV-seronegative. The rearrangement joins TRBV5-6 to TRBJ1-1; 11 positions agree with TRBD1. Specimen: PBMCs. The CDR3 nucleotides read TGTGCCAGCAGCTTCGGGACAGGGGGGATGAAAGCTTTCTTT. It is translated as CASSFGTGGMKAFF.